This T cell receptor (beta chain) was captured by sequencing in a study of cytomegalovirus exposure and HLA in healthy donors. The assay was immunoSEQ multiplex PCR, and TCRdb's table has in-frame clones only and misses some. The table has under 150,000 clones, around 87% seen once. Germline V gene lookup returns CDR1 MGHRA and CDR2 YSYEKL. V dropped 2 bases and J dropped 8 bases, with 15 bases sitting between them. This CDR3 comprises 14 residues. The sample holds one count of this clone. The receptor was derived from a man aged 18 to 35 in good health and CMV-seropositive. V usage is TRBV4-1 and J usage is TRBJ1-2; maybe TRBD1 (6 bases). Sequences were obtained from PBMCs. CDR3 sequence: CASSQIGQSNGYTF. Here the CDR3 DNA reads TGCGCCAGCAGCCAAATTGGACAGTCTAACGGCTACACCTTC.